These T cell receptor beta chains were read from a single sample in a study of cytomegalovirus exposure and HLA in healthy donors. Here immunoSEQ multiplex PCR was the method, and the copy in TCRdb shows in-frame clones only, minus some. The table includes about 94,000 clones, roughly 75% detected once. Specimen: PBMCs. The receptors stem from a woman between 55 and 75 years old in good health and CMV-seronegative. Both conserved end residues are part of each CDR3. Each record gives: D gene, V gene, clone size, J gene, CDR3 DNA, CDR3 protein. D genes are given only for firm matches. For some rows the clone size is stated as once, few or many, or as a class when expanded; others skip it.

TRBD1	TRBV6-1	.	TRBJ1-6	TGTGCCAGCAGTGAAATACAGGGGTCTAATTCACCCCTCCACTTT	CASSEIQGSNSPLHF
.	TRBV4-3	.	TRBJ2-2	TGCGCCAGCAGCCAAGGGGCCTCGCGTGGACTGGAGACGAACACCGGGGAGCTGTTTTTT	CASSQGASRGLETNTGELFF
.	TRBV7-2	.	TRBJ2-5	TGTGCCAGCAGCTCGCTAGGACAGCAAGAGACCCAGTACTTC	CASSSLGQQETQYF
TRBD1	TRBV6-5	.	TRBJ1-2	TGTGCCAGCAGCCTGACAGGGGCTGATGGCTACACCTTC	CASSLTGADGYTF
.	TRBV6-5	few	TRBJ2-3	TGTGCCAGCAGTTCTCAGGGGAGCACAGATACGCAGTATTTT	CASSSQGSTDTQYF
.	TRBV27	few	TRBJ1-6	TGTGCCAGCAGTGACACCGGGACTTATAGCTCCTATAATTCACCCCTCCACTTT	CASSDTGTYSSYNSPLHF
.	TRBV28	few	TRBJ1-4	TGTGCCAGCAGCCCCCCGGGGGGCTTGGGTGAAAAACTGTTTTTT	CASSPPGGLGEKLFF
.	TRBV7-7	.	TRBJ2-1	TGTGCCAGCAGCCCGGACCAGGGGTCTCGGTACAATGAGCAGTTCTTC	CASSPDQGSRYNEQFF
.	TRBV5-1	.	TRBJ1-1	TGCGCCAGCAGAGGACTGCAGACAGGGAACACTGAAGCTTTCTTT	CASRGLQTGNTEAFF
.	TRBV29-1	.	TRBJ2-6	TGCAGCGTTGCCAAGAGGCAGAGCTCTGGGGCCAACGTCCTGACTTTC	CSVAKRQSSGANVLTF
.	TRBV2	.	TRBJ2-3	TGTGCCAGCAGTGACCCCGGGGTAGTGGGTCGAGATACGCAGTATTTT	CASSDPGVVGRDTQYF
.	TRBV7-8	.	TRBJ2-1	TGTGCCAGCAGCTTAGGACAGTACAATGAGCAGTTCTTC	CASSLGQYNEQFF
.	TRBV29-1	.	TRBJ2-5	TGCAGCGTTGGGGCCGGGGGAGAAGAGACCCAGTACTTC	CSVGAGGEETQYF
TRBD2	TRBV4-3	.	TRBJ2-1	TGCGCCAGCAGCCCCCTAGCGGAGCCGGATGAGCAGTTCTTC	CASSPLAEPDEQFF
.	TRBV15	.	TRBJ2-1	TGTGCCACCAGCAGAGTTAGCAATGAGCAGTTCTTC	CATSRVSNEQFF